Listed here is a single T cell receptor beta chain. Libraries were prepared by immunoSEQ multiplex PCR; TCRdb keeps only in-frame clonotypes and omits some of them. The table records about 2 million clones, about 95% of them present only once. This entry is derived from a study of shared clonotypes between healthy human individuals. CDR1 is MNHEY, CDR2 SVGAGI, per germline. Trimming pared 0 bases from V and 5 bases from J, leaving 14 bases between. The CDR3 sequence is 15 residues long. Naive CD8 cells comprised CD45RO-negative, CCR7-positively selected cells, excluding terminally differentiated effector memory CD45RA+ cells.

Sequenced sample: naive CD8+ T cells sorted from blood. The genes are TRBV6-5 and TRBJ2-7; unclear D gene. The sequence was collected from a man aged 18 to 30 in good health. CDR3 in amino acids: CASSYSFGTADEQYF. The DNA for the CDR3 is TGTGCCAGCAGTTACTCTTTTGGAACAGCTGACGAGCAGTACTTC.